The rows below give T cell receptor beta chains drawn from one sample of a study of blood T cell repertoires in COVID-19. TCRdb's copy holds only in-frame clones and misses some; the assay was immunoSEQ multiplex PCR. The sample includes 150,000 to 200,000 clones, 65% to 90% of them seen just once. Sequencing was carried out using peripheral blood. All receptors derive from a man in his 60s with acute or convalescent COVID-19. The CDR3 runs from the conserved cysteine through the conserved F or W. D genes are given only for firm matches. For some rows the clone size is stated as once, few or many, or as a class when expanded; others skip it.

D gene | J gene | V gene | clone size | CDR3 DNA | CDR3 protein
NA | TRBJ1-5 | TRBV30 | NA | TGTGCCTGGAGTGGGACATTCAATCAGCCCCAGCATTTT | CAWSGTFNQPQHF
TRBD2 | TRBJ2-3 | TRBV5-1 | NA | TGCGCCAGCAGCTGGGGGACTAGCGGGAGTTCGGATACGCAGTATTTT | CASSWGTSGSSDTQYF
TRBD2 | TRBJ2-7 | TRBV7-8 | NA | TGTGCCAGCAGCACGCAACCCACCGGGACTAGCGGGAGTCTGGCCTACGAGCAGTACTTC | CASSTQPTGTSGSLAYEQYF
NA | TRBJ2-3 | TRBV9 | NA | TGTGCCAGCAGCGTAGCGGTCAGGGGATTTACAGATACGCAGTATTTT | CASSVAVRGFTDTQYF
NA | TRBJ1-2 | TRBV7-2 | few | TGTGCCAGCAGCTTAGTCGGGGGAGCTAACTATGGCTACACCTTC | CASSLVGGANYGYTF
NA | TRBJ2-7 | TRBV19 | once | TGTGCCAGTAGTACTTCAGCGGGTTACGAGCAGTACTTC | CASSTSAGYEQYF
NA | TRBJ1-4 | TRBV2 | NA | TGTGCCACCCGGGACACCAATGAAAAACTGTTTTTT | CATRDTNEKLFF
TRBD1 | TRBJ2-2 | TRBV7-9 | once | TGTGCCAGCAGCCCCCGGACAGGGGCGGCCGGGGAGCTGTTTTTT | CASSPRTGAAGELFF
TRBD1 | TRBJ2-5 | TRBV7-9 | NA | TGTGCCAGCAGCTTGGGACAGGGGCCCACCCGGACCCAGTACTTC | CASSLGQGPTRTQYF
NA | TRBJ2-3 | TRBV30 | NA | TGTGCCTGGAGTGTGGCGGCCCTACCCCCGCAGTATTTT | CAWSVAALPPQYF
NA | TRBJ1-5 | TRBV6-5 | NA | TGTGCCAGCAGTTCAGTTAGCAATCAGCCCCAGCATTTT | CASSSVSNQPQHF
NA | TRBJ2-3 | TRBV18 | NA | TGTGCCAGCTCACCGATACCAGGGAGCACAGATACGCAGTATTTT | CASSPIPGSTDTQYF
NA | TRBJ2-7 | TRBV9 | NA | TGTGCCAGCAGCCCGCGGGTTCTCCACGAGCAGTACTTC | CASSPRVLHEQYF
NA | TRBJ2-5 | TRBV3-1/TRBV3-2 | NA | TGTGCCAGCAGCCTCGGATGGAGAGAGACCCAGTACTTC | CASSLGWRETQYF
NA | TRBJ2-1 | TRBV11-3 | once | TGTGCCAGCAGCCCGGCTGACAATTCCAATGAGCAGTTCTTC | CASSPADNSNEQFF
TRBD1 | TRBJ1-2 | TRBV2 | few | TGTGCCAGCGTGGGGCAGGGGGCTGGGGCTGGCTACACCTTC | CASVGQGAGAGYTF
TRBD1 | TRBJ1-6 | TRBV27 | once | TGTGCCAGCAGCCCTACAGGGGGCTCCTATAATTCACCCCTCCACTTT | CASSPTGGSYNSPLHF
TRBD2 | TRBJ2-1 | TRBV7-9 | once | TGTGCCAGCAGCTTTGTAGCGGGGTATGAGCAGTTCTTC | CASSFVAGYEQFF
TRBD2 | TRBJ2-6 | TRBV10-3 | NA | TGTGCCATCAGTGAGTCGACGGGCGGGAGGGCCGCTGGGGCCAACGTCCTGACTTTC | CAISESTGGRAAGANVLTF
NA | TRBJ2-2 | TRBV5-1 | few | TGCGCCAGCAGCTTGGGAGGGAACACCGGGGAGCTGTTTTTT | CASSLGGNTGELFF
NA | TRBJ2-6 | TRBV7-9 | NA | TGTGCCAGTACGGTAACGGGAGTCGGTGGGGCCAACGTCCTGACTTTC | CASTVTGVGGANVLTF
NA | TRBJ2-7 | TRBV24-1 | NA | TGTGCCACCAGTGATGGAGGGGAGGACGAGCAGTACTTC | CATSDGGEDEQYF
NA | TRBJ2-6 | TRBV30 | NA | TGTGCCTTTGTCGGACTCTCTGGGGCCAACGTCCTGACTTTC | CAFVGLSGANVLTF
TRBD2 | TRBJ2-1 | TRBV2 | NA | TGTGCCAGCAGTGGGGGGGGACCGGTCGGATACAATGAGCAGTTCTTC | CASSGGGPVGYNEQFF
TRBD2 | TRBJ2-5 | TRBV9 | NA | TGTGCCAGCAGCGCTCGGGGGGAGGGCCGGAGAGAGACCCAGTACTTC | CASSARGEGRRETQYF
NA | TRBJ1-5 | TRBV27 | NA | TGTGCCAGCAGTTTATTCTCCGGGAATCAGCCCCAGCATTTT | CASSLFSGNQPQHF
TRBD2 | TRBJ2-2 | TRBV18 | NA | TGTGCCAGCTCACCATTTAGCGGGAGTGGAACCGGGGAGCTGTTTTTT | CASSPFSGSGTGELFF
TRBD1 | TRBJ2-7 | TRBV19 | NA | TGTGCCAGTAGCGAGCCCGGGACAGGGAACTACGAGCAGTACTTC | CASSEPGTGNYEQYF
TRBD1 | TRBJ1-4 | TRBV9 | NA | TGTGCCAGCAGCGCCCTATCGGGACAGGTTCCGAATGAAAAACTGTTTTTT | CASSALSGQVPNEKLFF
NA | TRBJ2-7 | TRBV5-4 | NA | TGTGCCAGCAGCTTGTCGGATTTCCGGGGTATCCCCTTGGGCGAGCAGTACTTC | CASSLSDFRGIPLGEQYF
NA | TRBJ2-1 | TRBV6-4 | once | TGTGCCAGCAGGAGGGAGGTGGACAATGAGCAGTTCTTC | CASRREVDNEQFF